This T cell receptor beta chain was sequenced for a study of T cells in Graves' hyperthyroidism and ophthalmopathy. On the study more broadly: Peripheral blood sampling occurred at initial diagnosis, before any treatment.

Regions amplified from RNA transcripts were the TCR beta CDR3 regions. A set of HTBI primers served as the primers for a first-round RT-PCR of the TCR CDR3. TCRdb re-called the multiplex PCR reads with MiXCR, one entry per CDR3 protein. The sample has some 620,000 distinct CDR3 sequences, around 15% seen once. The TCR sequence derives from a young woman with Graves' hyperthyroidism. What was sequenced was blood.

The CDR3 loop is CASRLDRDGIYGYTF. CDR3 nucleotide sequence: TGTGCCAGCAGGTTGGACAGGGACGGAATTTATGGCTACACCTTC. The chain recombines TRBV3-1 with TRBJ1-2, with 8 positions matching TRBD1. Germline values: CDR1 LGHDT, CDR2 YNNKEL (reference sequence). This CDR3 region has 15 residues. Trimming took 6 bases from V and 5 from J; bases not matched to a gene: 11.